This passage covers 8 T cell receptor beta chains from one sample sequenced in a study of cytomegalovirus exposure and HLA in healthy donors. The PCR contained 60 Vbeta and 13 Jbeta primers. The method was immunoSEQ multiplex PCR; TCRdb's version includes in-frame clones alone and lacks a portion of them. The sample carries roughly 120,000 clones, approximately 15% recorded once. Sequenced: PBMCs. These receptor sequences come from a woman aged 18-29 years in good health and CMV-seronegative.

The rearrangement links TRBV27 to TRBJ2-6; possible D gene TRBD1, 6 bases. The CDR3 extends over 16 amino acids. Trimming shortened V by 1 base and J by 2 bases, and 9 bases separated the two germline ends. CDR1 MNHEY and CDR2 SMNVEV come from the germline V gene (reference sequence). The CDR3 sequence: CASSLYEGAGANVLTF. The DNA of the CDR3 is TGTGCCAGCAGTTTATATGAGGGGGCTGGGGCCAACGTCCTGACTTTC.

The V call is TRBV5-6, the J call TRBJ1-2; 7 bases match TRBD1. Trimming at V came to 8 bases and at J to 4 bases, leaving 8 bases not matched to a gene. The CDR3 runs 13 residues. Germline CDR1 reads SGHDT; CDR2 reads YYEEEE. The CDR3 nucleotides are TGTGCCAGAAGCCGAGACAGGGCCTATGGCTACACCTTC. This translates into CARSRDRAYGYTF. Based on the CDR3 plus reference TRBV5-6 and TRBJ1-2, the full variable domain is DAGVTQSPTHLIKTRGQQVTLRCSPKSGHDTVSWYQQALGQGPQFIFQYYEEEERQRGNFPDRFSGHQFPNYSSELNVNALLLGDSALYLCARSRDRAYGYTFGSGTRLTVV.

In its sample, this clone was seen a few times. The chain combines TRBV28 with TRBJ2-3, with 13 bases lining up with TRBD2. The V gene's germline CDR1 is MDHEN and CDR2 SYDVKM. The length of the CDR3 is 15 residues. The J segment lost 2 bases and the V segment lost 7 bases, leaving 3 bases of the junction unmatched. The CDR3, as DNA: TGTGCCAGCACCACTAGCGGGAGGGACACAGATACGCAGTATTTT. Its protein product is CASTTSGRDTDTQYF.

This clone was picked up a small number of times. V usage is TRBV9 and J usage is TRBJ2-1, with TRBD1 matching over 10 bases. This CDR3 has 14 amino acids. The trim removed 0 bases at V and 7 bases at J, leaving 1 base unmatched. Germline assignment: CDR1 SGDLS and CDR2 YYNGEE. The CDR3 sequence is CASSVGDRGNEQFF. As DNA, the CDR3 is TGTGCCAGCAGCGTAGGGGACAGGGGTAATGAGCAGTTCTTC.

This chain connects TRBV7-9 to TRBJ1-1; 8 positions match TRBD1. Losses at the gene ends were 0 bases for V and 3 bases for J; bases not matched to a gene: 12. Germline loops: CDR1 SEHNR, CDR2 FQNEAQ (reference sequence). This CDR3 is built from 18 residues. This chain's CDR3 is CASSLAMTGALPDTEAFF. The CDR3 DNA is TGTGCCAGCAGCTTAGCGATGACAGGGGCGCTACCGGACACTGAAGCTTTCTTT.

This clone occurred once. The genes are TRBV28 and TRBJ2-3; D remains unclear. Trimming stripped 2 bases from V and 4 bases from J, with 4 bases between. The germline CDR1 and CDR2 sequences are MDHEN and SYDVKM. CDR3 length: 12 residues. This CDR3 is CASSLNSDTQYF. The CDR3 DNA reads as TGTGCCAGCAGTTTAAACTCAGATACGCAGTATTTT.

This sequence joins TRBV13 and TRBJ2-7; D is perhaps TRBD2 (5 bases). The CDR3 length is 12 residues. The germline CDR1 and CDR2 sequences are PRHDT and FYEKMQ (reference sequence). The V gene lost 2 bases and the J gene lost 5 bases, with 7 bases spanning the gap. The CDR3 nucleotides read TGTGCCAGCAGCTTATTCGGGAACGAGCAGTACTTC. It is translated as CASSLFGNEQYF.

There are a few counts of this clone. CDR3 sequence (DNA): TGTGCCAGCAGCCAATTAGAGGGTGGAGGCTACACCTTC. Amino acid sequence: CASSQLEGGGYTF. The chain recombines TRBV2 with TRBJ1-2; D gene ambiguous. The V end was cut by 6 bases, the J end by 8 bases, with 16 bases between. Germline V CDR1 and CDR2: SNHLY, FYNNEI. The CDR3 is made up of 13 amino acids.